The present T cell receptor beta chain was sequenced within a study of blood T cell repertoires in COVID-19. Original analysis: Amplification with reference gene primers provided the estimates of nucleated cell counts. The data were produced by immunoSEQ multiplex PCR, yet TCRdb's version contains in-frame clones alone and is incomplete. V and J calls and clone size come straight from that table; D and trimming were deduced from the DNA. The table shows 50,000 to 80,000 clones, with 88% occurring only once. With V trimmed by 10 bases and J by 5 bases, 19 bases remained unmatched. The germline CDR1 and CDR2 sequences are LGHNT and FRNRAP. The CDR3 loop spans 18 amino acids.

J is TRBJ2-2 and V is TRBV12-5, with TRBD2 matching over 10 bases. The source material was peripheral blood. The clonotype was recovered from a woman aged 60-70 years with COVID-19, enrolled during active disease. The CDR3 DNA sequence: TGTGCTATGCCAGCGGGAGGGCCATTCATCCCCCAAACCGGGGAGCTGTTTTTT. Encoded protein: CAMPAGGPFIPQTGELFF.